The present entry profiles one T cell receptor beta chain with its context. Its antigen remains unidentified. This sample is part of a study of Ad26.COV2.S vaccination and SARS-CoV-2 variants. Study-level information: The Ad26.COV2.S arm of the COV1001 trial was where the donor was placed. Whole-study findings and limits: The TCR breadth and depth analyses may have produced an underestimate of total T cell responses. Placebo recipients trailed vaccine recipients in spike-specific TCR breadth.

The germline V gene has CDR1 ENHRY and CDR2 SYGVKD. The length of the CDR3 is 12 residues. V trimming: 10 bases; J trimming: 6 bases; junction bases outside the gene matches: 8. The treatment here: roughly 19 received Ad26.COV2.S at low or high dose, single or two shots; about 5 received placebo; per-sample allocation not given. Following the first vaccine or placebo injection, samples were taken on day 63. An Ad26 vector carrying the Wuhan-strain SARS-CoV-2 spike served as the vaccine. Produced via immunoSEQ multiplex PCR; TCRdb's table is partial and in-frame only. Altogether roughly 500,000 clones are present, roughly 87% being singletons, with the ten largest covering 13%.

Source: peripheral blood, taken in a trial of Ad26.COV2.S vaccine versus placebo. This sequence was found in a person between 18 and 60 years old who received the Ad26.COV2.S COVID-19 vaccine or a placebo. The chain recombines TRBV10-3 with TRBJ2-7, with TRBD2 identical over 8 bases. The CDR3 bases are TGTGCCACCGTAGCGGGAAGTGCCGAGCAGTACTTC. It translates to CATVAGSAEQYF.